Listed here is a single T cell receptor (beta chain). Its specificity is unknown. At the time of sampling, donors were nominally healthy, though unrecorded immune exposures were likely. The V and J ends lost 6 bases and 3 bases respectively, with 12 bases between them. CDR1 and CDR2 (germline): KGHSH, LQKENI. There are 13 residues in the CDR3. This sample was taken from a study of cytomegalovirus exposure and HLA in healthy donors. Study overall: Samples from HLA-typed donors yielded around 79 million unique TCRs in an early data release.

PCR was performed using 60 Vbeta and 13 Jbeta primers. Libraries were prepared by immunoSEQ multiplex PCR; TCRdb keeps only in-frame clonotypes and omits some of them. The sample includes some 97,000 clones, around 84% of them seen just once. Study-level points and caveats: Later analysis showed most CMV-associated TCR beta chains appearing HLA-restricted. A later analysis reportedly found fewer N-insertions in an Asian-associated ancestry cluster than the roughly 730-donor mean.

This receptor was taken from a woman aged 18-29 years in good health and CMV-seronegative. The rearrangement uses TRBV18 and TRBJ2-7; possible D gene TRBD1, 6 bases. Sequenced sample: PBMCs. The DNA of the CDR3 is TGTGCCAGCTCCTACGACAGGTACTACGAGCAGTACTTC. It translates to CASSYDRYYEQYF.